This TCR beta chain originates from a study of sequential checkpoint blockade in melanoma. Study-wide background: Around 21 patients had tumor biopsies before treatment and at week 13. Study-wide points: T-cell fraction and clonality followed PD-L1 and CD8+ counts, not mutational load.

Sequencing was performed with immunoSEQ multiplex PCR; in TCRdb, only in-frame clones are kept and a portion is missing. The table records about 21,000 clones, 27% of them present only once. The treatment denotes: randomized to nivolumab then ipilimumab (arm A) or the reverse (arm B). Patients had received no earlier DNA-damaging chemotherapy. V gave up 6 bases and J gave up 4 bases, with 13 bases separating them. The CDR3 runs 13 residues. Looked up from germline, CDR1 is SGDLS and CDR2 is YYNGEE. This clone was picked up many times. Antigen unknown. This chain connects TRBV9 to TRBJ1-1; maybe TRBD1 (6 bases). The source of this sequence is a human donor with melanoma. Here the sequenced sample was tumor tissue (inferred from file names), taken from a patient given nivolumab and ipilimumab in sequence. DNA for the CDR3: TGTGCCAGCACCAGGCTGGACAGCACTGAAGCTTTCTTT. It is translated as CASTRLDSTEAFF.